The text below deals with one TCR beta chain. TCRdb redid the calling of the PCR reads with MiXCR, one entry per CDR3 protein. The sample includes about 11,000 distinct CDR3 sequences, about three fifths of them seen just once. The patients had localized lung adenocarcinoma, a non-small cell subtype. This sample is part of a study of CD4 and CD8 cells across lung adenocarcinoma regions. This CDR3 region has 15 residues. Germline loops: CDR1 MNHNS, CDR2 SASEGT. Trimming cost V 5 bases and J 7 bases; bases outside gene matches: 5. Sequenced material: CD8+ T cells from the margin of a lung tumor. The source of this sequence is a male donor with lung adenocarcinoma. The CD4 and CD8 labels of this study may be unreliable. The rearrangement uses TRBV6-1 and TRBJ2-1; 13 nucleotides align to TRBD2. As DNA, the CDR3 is TGTGCCAGCAGTCCCGGGACTAGCGGGAAAAATGAGCAGTTCTTC. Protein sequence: CASSPGTSGKNEQFF.